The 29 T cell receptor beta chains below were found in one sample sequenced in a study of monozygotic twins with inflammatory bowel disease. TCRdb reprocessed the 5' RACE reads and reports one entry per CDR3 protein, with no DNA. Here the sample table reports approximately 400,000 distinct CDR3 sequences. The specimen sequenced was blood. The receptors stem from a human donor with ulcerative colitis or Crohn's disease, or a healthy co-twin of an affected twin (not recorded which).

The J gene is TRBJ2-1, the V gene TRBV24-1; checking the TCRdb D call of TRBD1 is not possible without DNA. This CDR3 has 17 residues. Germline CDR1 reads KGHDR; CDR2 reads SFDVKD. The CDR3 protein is CATSDPRQGIITNEQFF.

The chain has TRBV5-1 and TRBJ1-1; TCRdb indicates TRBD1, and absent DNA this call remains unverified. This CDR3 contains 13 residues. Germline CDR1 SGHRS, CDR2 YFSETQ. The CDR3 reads CASSSGSYTEAFF.

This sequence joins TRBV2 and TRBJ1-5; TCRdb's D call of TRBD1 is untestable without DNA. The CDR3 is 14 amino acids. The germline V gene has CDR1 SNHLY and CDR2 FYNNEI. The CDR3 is CASSGDRGRQPQHF.

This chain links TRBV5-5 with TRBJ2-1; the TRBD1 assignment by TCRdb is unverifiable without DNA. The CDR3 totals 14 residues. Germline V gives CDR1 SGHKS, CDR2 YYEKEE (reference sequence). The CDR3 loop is CASRSTGRYNEQFF.

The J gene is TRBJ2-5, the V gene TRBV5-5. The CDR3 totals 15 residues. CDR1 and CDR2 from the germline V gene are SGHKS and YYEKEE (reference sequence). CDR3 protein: CASSHHDRTLETQYF.

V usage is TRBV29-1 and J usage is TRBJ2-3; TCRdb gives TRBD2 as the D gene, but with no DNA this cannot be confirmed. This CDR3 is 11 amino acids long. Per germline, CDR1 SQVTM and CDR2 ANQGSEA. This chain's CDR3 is CSGNERDTQYF.

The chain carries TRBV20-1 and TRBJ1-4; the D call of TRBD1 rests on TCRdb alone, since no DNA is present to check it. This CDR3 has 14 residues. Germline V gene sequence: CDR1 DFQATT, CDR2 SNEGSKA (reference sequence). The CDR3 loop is CSARAAGGNEKLFF.

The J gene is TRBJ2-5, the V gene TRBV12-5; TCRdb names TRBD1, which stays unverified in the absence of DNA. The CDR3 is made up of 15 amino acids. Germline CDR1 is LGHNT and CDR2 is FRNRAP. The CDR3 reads CASGPEGAGGETQYF.

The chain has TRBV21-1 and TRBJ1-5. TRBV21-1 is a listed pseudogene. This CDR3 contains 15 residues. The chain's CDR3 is CASKLGQGPNQPQHF.

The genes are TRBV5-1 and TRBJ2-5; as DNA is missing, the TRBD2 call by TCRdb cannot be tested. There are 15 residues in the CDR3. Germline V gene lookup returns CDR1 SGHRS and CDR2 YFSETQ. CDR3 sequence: CASSLNTGEQETQYF.

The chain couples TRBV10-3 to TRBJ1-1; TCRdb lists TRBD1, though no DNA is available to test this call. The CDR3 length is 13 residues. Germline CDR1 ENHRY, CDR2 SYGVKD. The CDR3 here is CAISTGTNTEAFF.

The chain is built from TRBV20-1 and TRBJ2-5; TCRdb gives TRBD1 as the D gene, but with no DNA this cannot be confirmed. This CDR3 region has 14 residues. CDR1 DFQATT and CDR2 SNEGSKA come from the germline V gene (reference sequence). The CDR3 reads CSARDPRGEGTQYF.

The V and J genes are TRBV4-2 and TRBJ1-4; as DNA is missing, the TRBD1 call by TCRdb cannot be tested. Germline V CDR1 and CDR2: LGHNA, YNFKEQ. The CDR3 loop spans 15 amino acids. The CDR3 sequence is CASSQEQAYNEKLFF.

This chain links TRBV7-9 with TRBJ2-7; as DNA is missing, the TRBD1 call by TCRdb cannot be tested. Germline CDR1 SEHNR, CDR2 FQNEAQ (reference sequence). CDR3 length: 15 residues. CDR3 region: CASSYPGQGYSEQYF.

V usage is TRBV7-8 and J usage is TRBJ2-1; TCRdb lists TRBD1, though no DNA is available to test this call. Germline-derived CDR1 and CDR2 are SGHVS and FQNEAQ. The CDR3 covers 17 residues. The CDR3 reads CASSSRGSGSPYNEQFF.

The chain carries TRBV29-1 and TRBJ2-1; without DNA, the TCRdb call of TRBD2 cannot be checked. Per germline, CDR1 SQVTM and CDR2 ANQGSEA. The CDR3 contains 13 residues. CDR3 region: CSATSGTYNEQFF.

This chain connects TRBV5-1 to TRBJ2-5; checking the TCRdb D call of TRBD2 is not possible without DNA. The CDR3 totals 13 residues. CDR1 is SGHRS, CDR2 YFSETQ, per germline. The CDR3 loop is CASSSGLVETQYF.

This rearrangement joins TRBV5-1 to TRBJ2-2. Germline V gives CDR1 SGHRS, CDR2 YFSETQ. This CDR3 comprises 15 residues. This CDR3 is CASSLEQADTGELFF. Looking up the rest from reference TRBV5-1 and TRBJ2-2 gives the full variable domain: KAGVTQTPRYLIKTRGQQVTLSCSPISGHRSVSWYQQTPGQGLQFLFEYFSETQRNKGNFPGRFSGRQFSNSRSEMNVSTLELGDSALYLCASSLEQADTGELFFGEGSRLTVL.

The CDR3 loop reads CSVDPGTLEQFF. The V gene is TRBV29-1, the J gene TRBJ2-1; TCRdb's D call of TRBD1 is untestable without DNA. The CDR3 runs to 12 residues. Germline-derived CDR1 and CDR2 are SQVTM and ANQGSEA.

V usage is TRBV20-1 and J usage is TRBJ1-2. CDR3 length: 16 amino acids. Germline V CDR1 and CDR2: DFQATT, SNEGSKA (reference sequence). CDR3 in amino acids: CSAYISGEGRGYGYTF.

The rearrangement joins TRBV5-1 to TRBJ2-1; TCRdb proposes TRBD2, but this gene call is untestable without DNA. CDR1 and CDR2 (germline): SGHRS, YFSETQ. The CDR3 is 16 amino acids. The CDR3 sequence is CASSRGGTTAFDEQFF.

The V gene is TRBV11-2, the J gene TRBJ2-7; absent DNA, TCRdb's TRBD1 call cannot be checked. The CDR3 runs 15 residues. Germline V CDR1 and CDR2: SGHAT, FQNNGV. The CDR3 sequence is CASSLVAGETYEQYF.

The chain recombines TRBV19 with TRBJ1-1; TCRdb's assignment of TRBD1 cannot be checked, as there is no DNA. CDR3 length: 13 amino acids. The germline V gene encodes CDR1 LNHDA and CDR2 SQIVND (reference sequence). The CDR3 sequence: CASSIKRGTEAFF.

The CDR3 spells CSARGPEHNEQFF. The rearrangement uses TRBV20-1 and TRBJ2-1. CDR3 length: 13 amino acids. Germline values: CDR1 DFQATT, CDR2 SNEGSKA (reference sequence).

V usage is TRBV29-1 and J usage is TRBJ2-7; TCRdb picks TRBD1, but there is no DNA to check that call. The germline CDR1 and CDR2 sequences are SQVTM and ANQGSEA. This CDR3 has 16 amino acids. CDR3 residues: CSVEGGGGQNSYEQYF.

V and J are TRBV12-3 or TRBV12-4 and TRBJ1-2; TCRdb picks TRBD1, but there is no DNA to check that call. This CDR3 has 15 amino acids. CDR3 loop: CASSLGFGTGGGYTF.

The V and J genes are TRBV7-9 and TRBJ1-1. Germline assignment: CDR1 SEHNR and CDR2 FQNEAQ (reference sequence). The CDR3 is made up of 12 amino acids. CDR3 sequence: CASSPDSGGAFF.

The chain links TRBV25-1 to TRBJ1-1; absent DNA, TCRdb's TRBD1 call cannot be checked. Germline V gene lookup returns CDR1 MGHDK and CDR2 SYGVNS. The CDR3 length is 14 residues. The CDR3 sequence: CASSGPTGNTEAFF.

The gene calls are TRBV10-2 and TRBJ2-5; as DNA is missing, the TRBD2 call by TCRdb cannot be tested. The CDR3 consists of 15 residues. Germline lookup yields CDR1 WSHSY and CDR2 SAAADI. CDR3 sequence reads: CASIIPGLAQETQYF.